One sample yielded the 23 T cell receptor beta chains listed below, sequenced in a study of blood T cell repertoires in COVID-19. Only in-frame clones appear in the TCRdb table, and some are missing; sequencing was by immunoSEQ multiplex PCR. The table has some 200,000 clones, roughly 80% seen once; the top ten hold about 6%. Sequencing was carried out using peripheral blood. The receptors shown here come from a woman aged 40 to 55 with acute or convalescent COVID-19.

The V and J genes are TRBV28 and TRBJ1-6; TRBD1 might be the D (5 bases). Trimming removed 5 bases from V and 8 bases from J, with 16 bases in between. The germline V gene has CDR1 MDHEN and CDR2 SYDVKM. The CDR3 is made up of 15 amino acids. In nucleotides, the CDR3 is TGTGCCAGCAGTGGGATGATCGGGGGTGATTCACCCCTCCACTTT. Its translation is CASSGMIGGDSPLHF.

The rearrangement uses TRBV13 and TRBJ2-7; 12 nucleotides match TRBD2. This CDR3 spans 21 amino acids. Germline V gene sequence: CDR1 PRHDT, CDR2 FYEKMQ (reference sequence). The V and J ends lost 1 base and 2 bases, in that order; junction bases with no gene match: 18. CDR3 nucleotide sequence: TGTGCCAGCAGCTTAGAGACACCGTGGACTAGCGGGATTCCAACCGCCTACGAGCAGTACTTC. It encodes CASSLETPWTSGIPTAYEQYF.

This chain uses TRBV5-4 with TRBJ1-1; 7 bases align to TRBD1. Germline-derived CDR1 and CDR2 are SGHNT and YYREEE (reference sequence). The ends lost 4 bases at V and 3 bases at J; junction bases unmatched: 18. This CDR3 contains 18 residues. The CDR3 loop reads CASSPRTGYLAGDTEAFF. The CDR3 DNA reads TGTGCCAGCAGCCCGAGGACAGGCTACCTAGCAGGGGACACTGAAGCTTTCTTT. Complete variable domain (other parts from reference TRBV5-4 and TRBJ1-1): ETGVTQSPTHLIKTRGQQVTLRCSSQSGHNTVSWYQQALGQGPQFIFQYYREEENGRGNFPPRFSGLQFPNYSSELNVNALELDDSALYLCASSPRTGYLAGDTEAFFGQGTRLTVV.

The gene calls are TRBV28 and TRBJ1-1; D remains ambiguous. The V and J ends lost 5 bases and 9 bases respectively, with 19 bases between them. The germline V gene has CDR1 MDHEN and CDR2 SYDVKM. The CDR3 covers 14 residues. DNA of the CDR3: TGTGCCAGCAGTGTCTCATCCGCCAGTCCCAAAGCTTTCTTT. This codes for CASSVSSASPKAFF.

The chain carries TRBV2 and TRBJ2-7, with TRBD2 matching over 14 bases. The CDR3 length is 15 residues. The J segment lost 6 bases and the V segment lost 7 bases, leaving 8 bases of the junction unmatched. In germline, CDR1 is SNHLY, CDR2 FYNNEI. The CDR3 loop reads CASTPGLAGAGEQYF. CDR3 nucleotides: TGTGCCAGCACCCCGGGACTAGCGGGGGCTGGCGAGCAGTACTTC.

The V gene is TRBV28, the J gene TRBJ2-2; D might be TRBD2 (5 bases). CDR3 length: 14 residues. Looked up from germline, CDR1 is MDHEN and CDR2 is SYDVKM. V was pared by 7 bases and J by 4 bases, with 13 bases between. CDR3 protein: CASIFRGFTGELFF. DNA of the CDR3: TGTGCCAGCATATTTCGAGGGTTCACCGGGGAGCTGTTTTTT.

The chain uses TRBV6-4 and TRBJ2-3; 7 bases are shared with TRBD2. This CDR3 comprises 16 residues. The J segment lost 1 base and the V segment lost 3 bases, leaving 7 bases of the junction unmatched. Germline CDR1 MRHNA, CDR2 SNTAGT. The CDR3: CASSETGGSGTDTQYF. Written as DNA, the CDR3 is TGTGCCAGCAGTGAGACGGGCGGGAGTGGCACAGATACGCAGTATTTT.

The rearrangement uses TRBV30 and TRBJ1-4; D ambiguous. CDR3 size: 14 residues. Germline CDR1 reads GTSNPN; CDR2 reads SVGIG (reference sequence). Deletions cut 4 bases from V and 8 bases from J, with 17 bases between. The CDR3 DNA sequence: TGTGCCTGGACTTATCGGGATCAGGCGGAAAAACTGTTTTTT. It yields the protein CAWTYRDQAEKLFF.

The J gene is TRBJ2-7, the V gene TRBV2, with D uncertain. This CDR3 comprises 11 residues. V shed 5 bases and J shed 6 bases, with 8 bases lying between them. Germline assignment: CDR1 SNHLY and CDR2 FYNNEI. CDR3 amino acids: CASSFVSEQYF. DNA for the CDR3: TGTGCCAGCAGTTTTGTCTCCGAGCAGTACTTC.

The chain has TRBV28 and TRBJ2-6, with D maybe TRBD2 (6 bases). Germline V gives CDR1 MDHEN, CDR2 SYDVKM. This CDR3 is 12 amino acids long. V lost 8 bases and J 9 bases, leaving 11 bases between the germline ends. In nucleotides, the CDR3 is TGTGCCAGCGGGACTCCTTTCAACGTCCTGACTTTC. Translating gives CASGTPFNVLTF.

CDR3 DNA sequence: TGTGCCAGCAGCTTAGTCTCTAGCGGAGCGGAGACCCAGTACTTC. Amino acid sequence: CASSLVSSGAETQYF. The rearrangement joins TRBV13 to TRBJ2-5; 7 bases line up with TRBD2. The trim removed 1 base at V and 5 bases at J, leaving 7 bases unmatched. The germline CDR1 and CDR2 sequences are PRHDT and FYEKMQ (reference sequence). The CDR3 has 15 amino acids.

CDR3 sequence: CASSADRLAREKLFF. CDR3 nucleotide sequence: TGTGCCAGCAGCGCGGACAGGTTAGCTCGTGAAAAACTGTTTTTT. V is TRBV6-5 and J is TRBJ1-4; 7 positions agree with TRBD1. V trimming: 6 bases; J trimming: 7 bases; junction bases outside the gene matches: 11. CDR1 MNHEY and CDR2 SVGAGI come from the germline V gene. The CDR3 is 15 residues long.

This clone was counted a few times. The chain carries TRBV9 and TRBJ1-4, with D perhaps matching TRBD1 (5 bases). CDR1 is SGDLS, CDR2 YYNGEE, per germline. The CDR3 has 15 residues. The V end lost 4 bases, the J end lost 5 bases, and 15 bases lay between the germline ends. This CDR3 is CASSPRDGLNEKLFF. CDR3 nucleotide sequence: TGTGCCAGCAGCCCGCGGGACGGCCTAAATGAAAAACTGTTTTTT.

The chain combines TRBV24-1 with TRBJ1-5; D may be TRBD1 (6 bases). The CDR3 is 13 amino acids. V shed 10 bases and J shed 4 bases, with 13 bases lying between them. The germline CDR1 and CDR2 sequences are KGHDR and SFDVKD. In DNA, the CDR3 is TGTGCCACTGCAAGGGGGGGGAATCAGCCCCAGCATTTT. The encoded protein is CATARGGNQPQHF.

The gene calls are TRBV5-1 and TRBJ1-3; a possible D gene is TRBD1 (5 bases). The germline gives CDR1 SGHRS, CDR2 YFSETQ. The length of the CDR3 is 14 residues. Between the trimmed V and J ends, which lost 7 bases and 2 bases, there was a span of 13 bases. CDR3 residues: CASGRDSPGNTIYF. CDR3 bases: TGCGCCAGCGGACGGGACTCTCCTGGAAACACCATATATTTT.

The chain uses TRBV5-4 and TRBJ1-2; D possibly corresponds to TRBD1 (5 bases). The CDR3 has 13 amino acids. Germline V gives CDR1 SGHNT, CDR2 YYREEE (reference sequence). The ends were cut back, 3 bases at V and 7 bases at J, with 13 bases in the middle. CDR3 nucleotide sequence: TGTGCCAGCAGCTCGACAGTGATTGGTGGCTACACCTTC. It codes for CASSSTVIGGYTF.

This sequence joins TRBV20-1 and TRBJ1-2; TRBD1 is a possible D gene (5 bases). The V and J ends lost 3 bases and 8 bases respectively, with 13 bases between them. The CDR3 covers 12 residues. Germline assignment: CDR1 DFQATT and CDR2 SNEGSKA (reference sequence). CDR3 DNA sequence: TGCAGTGCTAGTATGGGGGGAGACGGCTACACCTTC. Translating it yields CSASMGGDGYTF.

This sequence joins TRBV5-1 and TRBJ1-6, with D perhaps TRBD1 (6 bases). Trimming cost V 5 bases and J 5 bases, with 11 bases left between them. This CDR3 spans 14 amino acids. Germline V gives CDR1 SGHRS, CDR2 YFSETQ. The CDR3 nucleotides are TGCGCCAGCAGAAACAGGGTGGATAATTCACCCCTCCACTTT. Its translation is CASRNRVDNSPLHF.

CDR3 amino acids: CASSSRQGAPNEQFF. The DNA of the CDR3 is TGTGCCAGCAGCTCTAGACAGGGGGCTCCCAATGAGCAGTTCTTC. The gene calls are TRBV7-8 and TRBJ2-1; 10 nucleotides align to TRBD1. V lost 4 bases, J lost 6 bases, and 6 bases stayed unmatched. The CDR3 loop spans 15 amino acids. CDR1 and CDR2 (germline): SGHVS, FQNEAQ.

This clone was observed a few times. V gene TRBV5-1 combines with J gene TRBJ1-1; D may be TRBD1 (6 bases). Trimming took off 0 bases at V and 1 base at J, with 16 bases between the two ends. CDR3 length equals 17 residues. From germline, CDR1 is SGHRS and CDR2 YFSETQ. The chain's CDR3 is CASSLVEGDGENTEAFF. The CDR3 bases are TGCGCCAGCAGCTTGGTTGAGGGGGACGGGGAGAACACTGAAGCTTTCTTT.

J is TRBJ1-5 and V is TRBV28; D not resolved. Germline CDR1 reads MDHEN; CDR2 reads SYDVKM. V shed 3 bases and J shed 7 bases, with 4 bases lying between them. The CDR3 is made up of 11 amino acids. The CDR3 loop reads CASSFKQPQHF. The CDR3 DNA reads TGTGCCAGCAGTTTTAAACAGCCCCAGCATTTT.

This chain's CDR3 is CASSVSTSNKNTDTQYF. The CDR3, as DNA: TGTGCCAGCAGCGTTTCGACTAGCAATAAAAACACAGATACGCAGTATTTT. The V call is TRBV9, the J call TRBJ2-3, with 7 bases identical to TRBD2. Trimming removed 2 bases from V and 2 bases from J; junction bases left unmatched: 11. Germline assignment: CDR1 SGDLS and CDR2 YYNGEE. CDR3 length equals 17 residues.

V and J are TRBV7-6 and TRBJ2-7; possibly TRBD2 for D (5 bases). Looked up from germline, CDR1 is SGHVS and CDR2 is FNYEAQ. The V end was cut by 5 bases, the J end by 6 bases, with 26 bases between. The CDR3 loop spans 17 amino acids. CDR3 in DNA: TGTGCCAGCAGCCCCAGTTTGGGGTGGGAGATAAAATTCGAGCAGTACTTC. This gives the protein CASSPSLGWEIKFEQYF.